A selection of T cell receptor beta chains follows, all from one sample in a study of T cell responses to AZD1222 COVID-19 vaccine. Profiled with immunoSEQ multiplex PCR; TCRdb holds only in-frame clones, not every one. The table has some 120,000 clones, approximately 86% seen once. The sequencing here drew on peripheral blood, taken 28 days after the second AZD1222 dose. These receptors were obtained from an adult who received the AZD1222 COVID-19 vaccine. Each CDR3 is given with its conserved first and last residue. Each record gives: D gene, V gene, J gene, CDR3 length, clone size, CDR3 protein, CDR3 DNA. D genes are given only for firm matches. The size field is filled for only some rows; it gives once, few, many or a size class.

>.|TRBV11-2|TRBJ2-1|13|once
CASSLGGHNEQFF
TGTGCCAGCAGCTTAGGGGGCCACAATGAGCAGTTCTTC
>.|TRBV27|TRBJ2-1|15|.
CASSLWKSSYNEQFF
TGTGCCAGCAGTTTATGGAAGAGCTCCTACAATGAGCAGTTCTTC
>.|TRBV7-9|TRBJ1-1|14|.
CASSFDGGNTEAFF
TGTGCCAGCAGCTTCGACGGGGGGAACACTGAAGCTTTCTTT
>.|TRBV14|TRBJ1-6|12|.
CARRPPGSPLHF
TGTGCCAGAAGGCCTCCTGGGTCACCCCTCCACTTT
>.|TRBV6-5|TRBJ1-1|13|.
CASSPSTNTEAFF
TGTGCCAGCAGTCCTAGCACGAACACTGAAGCTTTCTTT
>.|TRBV5-4|TRBJ2-7|13|.
CASSLEPGSEQYF
TGTGCCAGCAGCTTGGAACCGGGTTCGGAGCAGTACTTC
>TRBD1|TRBV28|TRBJ2-2|13|.
CASETGATGELFF
TGTGCCAGCGAGACAGGGGCCACCGGGGAGCTGTTTTTT
>.|TRBV7-9|TRBJ2-7|11|.
CASSPHYEQYF
TGTGCCAGCAGCCCTCATTACGAGCAGTACTTC
>.|TRBV14|TRBJ2-3|12|.
CASSQAEYTQYF
TGTGCCAGCAGCCAAGCTGAATATACGCAGTATTTT
>.|TRBV4-1|TRBJ1-2|15|.
CASSPFDGSRTGYTF
TGCGCCAGCAGCCCCTTCGACGGGTCGCGAACTGGCTACACCTTC
>TRBD2|TRBV10-2|TRBJ2-1|16|.
CASLPLGLAGYNEQFF
TGCGCCAGCTTACCCCTAGGACTAGCGGGATACAATGAGCAGTTCTTC
>TRBD2|TRBV6-5|TRBJ2-7|15|once
CASRAGTSTAYEQYF
TGTGCCAGCAGAGCCGGGACTAGCACCGCCTACGAGCAGTACTTC
>.|TRBV5-1|TRBJ1-5|15|.
CASRPGGGSNQPQHF
TGCGCCAGCAGACCGGGCGGGGGAAGCAATCAGCCCCAGCATTTT
>TRBD1|TRBV28|TRBJ1-6|19|.
CASSLEKAGGGNYNSPLHF
TGTGCCAGCAGTTTAGAAAAGGCAGGGGGGGGGAACTATAATTCACCCCTCCACTTT
>.|TRBV5-5|TRBJ1-4|14|.
CASTVTGSNEKLFF
TGTGCCAGCACCGTGACAGGATCTAATGAAAAACTGTTTTTT
>.|TRBV6-5|TRBJ2-7|13|.
CASRGRVSYEQYF
TGTGCCAGCAGAGGCAGGGTGTCATACGAGCAGTACTTC
>.|TRBV18|TRBJ1-1|18|.
CASSPGAIGTGSNTEAFF
TGTGCCAGCTCACCGGGAGCTATTGGGACCGGCTCGAACACTGAAGCTTTCTTT
>TRBD1|TRBV11-3|TRBJ2-5|15|.
CASSLVTGAQETQYF
TGTGCCAGCAGCTTAGTCACAGGGGCACAAGAGACCCAGTACTTC
>TRBD1|TRBV6-1|TRBJ1-6|15|.
CASSEGQGGNSPLHF
TGTGCCAGCAGCGAAGGACAGGGCGGGAATTCACCCCTCCACTTT
>.|TRBV9|TRBJ2-7|14|.
CASSEGGDSYEQYF
TGTGCCAGCAGCGAGGGTGGGGACTCCTACGAGCAGTACTTC
>TRBD1|TRBV10-2|TRBJ2-3|15|.
CASSDSGQGIDTQYF
TGCGCCAGCAGTGACTCGGGACAGGGAATAGATACGCAGTATTTT
>.|TRBV12-3/TRBV12-4|TRBJ1-6|12|once
CASRRNNSPLHF
TGTGCCAGCAGACGGAACAATTCACCCCTCCACTTT
>TRBD1|TRBV10-3|TRBJ1-5|13|.
CATKDREGQPQHF
TGTGCCACTAAGGACAGGGAAGGGCAGCCCCAGCATTTT
>.|TRBV16|TRBJ1-4|13|.
CASRQAPNEKLFF
TGTGCCAGCCGCCAAGCCCCTAATGAAAAACTGTTTTTT
>.|TRBV12-5|TRBJ2-4|17|.
CASGLSQGGGKKNIQYF
TGTGCTAGTGGTTTGAGTCAGGGTGGCGGGAAAAAAAACATTCAGTACTTC
>TRBD1|TRBV5-1|TRBJ1-3|15|once
CASSLTGDSGNTIYF
TGCGCCAGCAGCTTGACAGGGGATAGTGGAAACACCATATATTTT
>TRBD2|TRBV19|TRBJ2-1|17|.
CASSIGASGWSYNEQFF
TGTGCCAGTAGTATCGGGGCTAGCGGGTGGTCCTACAATGAGCAGTTCTTC
>TRBD2|TRBV4-2|TRBJ2-2|16|.
CATTQARGGWAGELFF
TGTGCCACCACCCAAGCCCGGGGGGGGTGGGCCGGGGAGCTGTTTTTT
>.|TRBV6-1|TRBJ1-2|12|.
CASREGEYGYTF
TGTGCCAGCAGGGAAGGGGAGTATGGCTACACCTTC
>TRBD2|TRBV27|TRBJ2-7|15|.
CASSLSGTSGYEQYF
TGTGCCAGCAGTTTATCGGGGACTAGCGGATACGAGCAGTACTTC
>.|TRBV2|TRBJ1-6|15|.
CASREQSSYNSPLHF
TGTGCCAGCAGGGAACAGAGCTCCTATAATTCACCCCTCCACTTT
>.|TRBV21-1|TRBJ2-5|15|.
CASSRLGGQSGAQYF
TGTGCCAGCAGCAGATTGGGGGGACAGTCCGGGGCCCAGTACTTC
>TRBD1|TRBV27|TRBJ2-2|16|once
CASSPAWTGGSGELFF
TGTGCCAGCAGTCCAGCTTGGACAGGGGGCAGCGGGGAGCTGTTTTTT
>TRBD1|TRBV18|TRBJ1-1|15|.
CASSRAGGGSTEAFF
TGTGCCAGCTCACGGGCAGGGGGTGGGAGTACTGAAGCTTTCTTT
>.|TRBV7-8|TRBJ2-5|12|.
CASSEDGETQYF
TGTGCCAGCAGCGAAGATGGCGAGACCCAGTACTTC
>.|TRBV5-1|TRBJ1-1|16|.
CASSLAGHQLNTEAFF
TGCGCCAGCAGCTTGGCCGGACACCAGCTGAACACTGAAGCTTTCTTT
>TRBD1|TRBV27|TRBJ1-1|17|.
CASSSRITGAINTEAFF
TGTGCCAGCAGTTCCCGAATCACAGGGGCGATAAACACTGAAGCTTTCTTT
>.|TRBV11-3|TRBJ1-2|13|once
CASSLKANYGYTF
TGTGCCAGCAGCTTAAAGGCTAACTATGGCTACACCTTC
>TRBD1|TRBV28|TRBJ1-4|14|.
CASTLTGVNEKLFF
TGTGCCAGCACCCTGACAGGGGTCAATGAAAAACTGTTTTTT
>.|TRBV7-9|TRBJ2-2|14|.
CASRPQAGPGELFF
TGTGCCAGCAGGCCACAAGCGGGTCCCGGGGAGCTGTTTTTT
>.|TRBV7-9|TRBJ2-1|17|.
CASSTNTIGQTYNEQFF
TGTGCCAGCAGCACCAACACCATTGGACAGACTTACAATGAGCAGTTCTTC
>.|TRBV5-6|TRBJ1-5|16|.
CASIRWGGRSNQPQHF
TGTGCCAGCATCCGGTGGGGGGGACGTAGCAATCAGCCCCAGCATTTT
>.|TRBV12-3/TRBV12-4|TRBJ1-1|13|once
CASSLGPHTEAFF
TGTGCCAGCAGTTTAGGTCCACACACTGAAGCTTTCTTT
>.|TRBV13|TRBJ1-1|14|.
CASSFRLGSTEAFF
TGTGCCAGCAGCTTTCGATTAGGCTCCACTGAAGCTTTCTTT
>TRBD1|TRBV11-2|TRBJ2-1|14|.
CASSLRDRVNEQFF
TGTGCCAGCAGCCTCCGGGACAGGGTCAATGAGCAGTTCTTC
>.|TRBV14|TRBJ2-1|16|.
CASSQDSGEWYNEQFF
TGTGCCAGCAGCCAAGATTCGGGGGAGTGGTACAATGAGCAGTTCTTC
>.|TRBV5-1|TRBJ2-6|15|.
CASSLLMFGANVLTF
TGCGCCAGCAGCTTGTTGATGTTTGGGGCCAACGTCCTGACTTTC
>TRBD1|TRBV9|TRBJ2-7|14|.
CASSFGTGYVEQYF
TGTGCCAGCAGCTTTGGGACAGGGTATGTCGAGCAGTACTTC
>.|TRBV20-1|TRBJ1-2|10|.
CSLEAPGYTF
TGCAGTCTCGAAGCGCCTGGCTACACCTTC